This T cell receptor beta chain was profiled in a study of OX40 agonist ivuxolimab in advanced cancers. Method: immunoSEQ multiplex PCR; TCRdb's copy keeps in-frame clones and lacks some. Among tens of thousands of clones listed, around 90% were seen once. Trimming took off 0 bases at V and 3 bases at J, with 14 bases between the two ends. This CDR3 region has 17 residues. CDR1 is SGHVS, CDR2 FNYEAQ, per germline. The sequences come from CD4+ or CD8+ T cells sorted from blood, collected in a trial of the OX40 agonist ivuxolimab. The chain recombines TRBV7-6 with TRBJ2-2, with D perhaps given as TRBD1 or TRBD2 (5 bases each). The clonotype was recovered from an adult with an advanced solid tumor such as melanoma, head and neck, liver or kidney cancer. DNA for the CDR3: TGTGCCAGCAGCTTAGCCGGGTTGGGACCTCACACCGGGGAGCTGTTTTTT. Encoded protein: CASSLAGLGPHTGELFF.